This TCR beta chain was profiled in a study of T-cell memory formation after mild COVID-19 (dated by TCRdb to about 2021). At the level of the whole study: TCR sequence clusters from the two donors were found to be largely donor specific. The cohort was made up of two young adult volunteers, one female and one male, who were previously healthy. In two donors, T-cell clones that expanded and contracted after mild COVID-19 were followed by sequencing TCRalpha and TCRbeta repertoires longitudinally. The research as a whole found: Contracting CD4+ clones appeared mostly in the CM and EM memory subsets, whereas CD8+ clones were enriched in EMRA. Only two mild cases were covered in the study, and larger cohorts including severe cases with pre-infection samples were considered necessary. Clones that contracted from day 15 to 85 showed balanced CD4/CD8 phenotypes, whereas a second wave of clones that expanded from day 15 to 37 leaned towards CD4+. Some responding clones were found in pre-infection memory, which suggests that pre-existing cross-reactive memory T cells took part in the SARS-CoV-2 response. SARS-CoV-2 specificity of the second-wave clones peaking on day 37 was not confirmed.

Sequencing was performed on an Illumina NovaSeq 6000. cDNA libraries for TCRalpha and TCRbeta were prepared by 5'RACE using constant-segment primers, with sample barcodes and unique molecular identifiers added. Trizol reagent was used to extract RNA from every sample. The libraries were amplified in two PCR steps, and the second step added a second sample barcode and Illumina TruSeq adapters. Sequencing of libraries was performed on an Illumina NovaSeq with 2 x 150 bp paired-end reads. Processing in the source paper ran as follows. With migec v1.2.7, reads were demultiplexed and then collapsed into UMI-guided consensus sequences. Using mixcr v2.1.11, UMI consensuses were aligned to TRA and TRB V and J templates and then assembled into clonotypes. Expanded or contracted clonotypes were those called significant by both edgeR and NoisET, with noise models trained on biological replicates. For edgeR calls, the cutoffs were a false discovery rate-adjusted p below 0.01 and a log2 fold-change threshold of 1. As an exploratory analysis of dynamics, PCA with hierarchical clustering was applied to max-normalized trajectories of the 1000 most abundant clonotypes. Separately sequenced CD4+ and CD8+ repertoires were used to assign a CD4 or CD8 phenotype to each responding clone. Starting from the raw public reads, TCRdb applied fastp trimming at Q25, assembled clones with MiXCR and retained in-frame beta chains. Identical CDR3 protein sequences are pooled into one entry, listed with their most common genes and DNA. TCRdb's processing, not the study's, gives the V and J calls here. The sample table holds 350,000 or so distinct CDR3 sequences, of which roughly 13% were seen once. Roughly a fifth of the sample is held by the ten biggest clonotypes.

From cysteine to phenylalanine, the CDR3 is 15 amino acids long. CDR3 DNA only is kept here, 45 bases in frame from base 1. CDR1 is given as MNHEY and CDR2 as SVGAGI, both from the germline V gene. The junction shows trimming of 6 bases on V and 0 bases on J, and the gene matches do not reach 6 bases of it. About this clonotype: This receptor's antigen is unknown. Base-call qualities are not available, and no considerably larger clone is one nucleotide away.

Ficoll-Paque density gradient centrifugation was the method used to isolate PBMCs. Sequencing was carried out using PBMCs or a T cell subset sorted from them (not recorded which). The chain is encoded by TRBV6-5 joined to TRBJ2-7, and TRBD1 aligns with 9 junction nucleotides. The source of this sequence is a man aged 18 to 30 who had mild COVID-19 (a few samples of this study predate the infection). The sample titles of this study are shuffled in the database, so cell type and time point are left out; the donor was told from shared clones. The nucleotides read TGTGCCAGCAGATGGACAGGGGAGGCCTCCTACGAGCAGTACTTC. Its amino acids are CASRWTGEASYEQYF.